A selection of T cell receptor beta chains follows, all from one sample in a study of blood T cell repertoires in COVID-19. Using immunoSEQ multiplex PCR, the repertoire was profiled, and TCRdb retains in-frame clones only, with some absent. The data hold 210,000 or so clones, with roughly 87% observed a single time. Sequencing was performed on peripheral blood. The receptors stem from a man aged 35-49 years with active or convalescent COVID-19. Both conserved end residues are part of each CDR3. A D gene is named only where the DNA matches it firmly. Only part of the rows carry a size: once, few, many, or a class if the clone is expanded.

CDR3 length	V gene	D gene	clone size	J gene	CDR3 protein	CDR3 DNA
16	TRBV4-1	TRBD2	NA	TRBJ2-1	CASSQDPTSDYNEQFF	TGCGCCAGCAGCCAAGATCCGACTAGCGACTACAATGAGCAGTTCTTC
16	TRBV16	NA	NA	TRBJ1-1	CASSQSWTATNTEAFF	TGTGCCAGCAGCCAATCTTGGACAGCGACTAACACTGAAGCTTTCTTT
15	TRBV2	TRBD1	NA	TRBJ1-3	CASSLTGQGLNTIYF	TGTGCCAGCAGTCTGACGGGACAGGGCCTAAACACCATATATTTT
13	TRBV5-1	NA	NA	TRBJ2-5	CASSLIVQETQYF	TGCGCCAGCAGCTTGATTGTACAAGAGACCCAGTACTTC
12	TRBV7-9	NA	NA	TRBJ2-7	CASSARAYEQYF	TGTGCCAGCAGCGCCCGGGCCTACGAGCAGTACTTC
15	TRBV7-3	NA	NA	TRBJ1-3	CASSFGVGSGNTIYF	TGTGCCAGCAGCTTCGGGGTGGGCTCTGGAAACACCATATATTTT
14	TRBV6-5	NA	once	TRBJ1-2	CASRRMVAEGGYTF	TGTGCCAGCAGAAGAATGGTAGCAGAAGGTGGCTACACCTTC
16	TRBV24-1	TRBD1	NA	TRBJ1-5	CATSPGQGAVGQPQHF	TGTGCCACCAGTCCGGGACAGGGGGCGGTCGGGCAGCCCCAGCATTTT
17	TRBV20-1	TRBD2	NA	TRBJ2-5	CSASYRLVGEGRETQYF	TGCAGTGCTAGTTATCGCCTGGTAGGGGAGGGTCGGGAGACCCAGTACTTC
16	TRBV5-1	TRBD2	few	TRBJ2-7	CASSLASSGRGYEQYF	TGCGCCAGCAGCTTGGCCTCTAGCGGGAGGGGTTACGAGCAGTACTTC
13	TRBV30	TRBD2	NA	TRBJ2-2	CAWSPGGPGELFF	TGTGCCTGGAGCCCGGGGGGACCCGGGGAGCTGTTTTTT
13	TRBV7-9	TRBD1	once	TRBJ2-5	CASIEDREETQYF	TGTGCCAGCATCGAGGACAGGGAAGAGACCCAGTACTTC
13	TRBV12-3/TRBV12-4	NA	NA	TRBJ1-2	CASSLGDTYGYTF	TGTGCCAGCAGTTTAGGGGACACCTATGGCTACACCTTC
13	TRBV9	NA	NA	TRBJ1-1	CASSVVEGGEAFF	TGTGCCAGCAGCGTAGTAGAAGGCGGTGAAGCTTTCTTT
15	TRBV5-1	NA	NA	TRBJ2-4	CASSLGSSAKNIQYF	TGCGCCAGCAGCTTGGGTAGCTCAGCCAAAAACATTCAGTACTTC
16	TRBV11-2	TRBD2	NA	TRBJ2-1	CASSLDASGAYNEQFF	TGTGCCAGCAGCTTAGACGCTAGCGGGGCGTACAATGAGCAGTTCTTC
18	TRBV21-1	NA	NA	TRBJ1-3	CASSKTGTGLFSGNTIYF	TGTGCCAGCAGCAAAACCGGGACAGGTCTATTCTCTGGAAACACCATATATTTT
18	TRBV19	TRBD2	NA	TRBJ2-2	CASSIEALAGVGGGELFF	TGTGCCAGTAGTATAGAAGCACTAGCGGGAGTAGGAGGCGGGGAGCTGTTTTTT
17	TRBV5-1	NA	NA	TRBJ2-7	CASSLALFSETTYEQYF	TGCGCCAGCAGCTTAGCACTCTTTAGCGAAACAACCTACGAGCAGTACTTC
14	TRBV25-1	NA	NA	TRBJ2-7	CASSGQGFPYEQYF	TGTGCCAGCAGTGGCCAGGGGTTCCCCTACGAGCAGTACTTC
14	TRBV27	TRBD2	NA	TRBJ2-7	CASSGGEQAYEQYF	TGTGCCAGCAGTGGGGGGGAGCAAGCCTACGAGCAGTACTTC
17	TRBV6-4	TRBD2	NA	TRBJ2-2	CASSDSRSGGNTGELFF	TGTGCCAGCAGTGACTCGAGGAGCGGGGGGAACACCGGGGAGCTGTTTTTT
15	TRBV27	NA	once	TRBJ1-2	CASSPTTGPGYGYTF	TGTGCCAGCAGTCCGACAACAGGGCCTGGGTATGGCTACACCTTC
16	TRBV18	TRBD2	few	TRBJ2-7	CASSLKSSGGLYEQYF	TGTGCCAGCTCACTAAAGTCTAGCGGGGGACTATACGAGCAGTACTTC
15	TRBV7-9	NA	NA	TRBJ2-2	CASTRAGQNTGELFF	TGTGCCAGCACCCGAGCCGGACAGAACACCGGGGAGCTGTTTTTT
14	TRBV7-2	NA	NA	TRBJ1-1	CASSLLRVRTEAFF	TGTGCCAGCAGCTTGCTCAGGGTAAGAACTGAAGCTTTCTTT
17	TRBV2	NA	NA	TRBJ2-7	CASSEGGPGQASYEQYF	TGTGCCAGCAGTGAGGGGGGGCCGGGACAGGCTTCCTACGAGCAGTACTTC
13	TRBV6-5	NA	NA	TRBJ1-2	CASSRDPVDGYTF	TGTGCCAGCAGCCGGGATCCCGTGGATGGCTACACCTTC
15	TRBV29-1	TRBD1	NA	TRBJ2-7	CSVGLLTGVLSEQYF	TGCAGCGTTGGGCTATTGACAGGGGTGTTGAGTGAGCAGTACTTC
15	TRBV7-6	NA	NA	TRBJ2-1	CASSLAAAIYNEQFF	TGTGCCAGCAGCTTAGCGGCGGCAATATACAATGAGCAGTTCTTC
13	TRBV11-2	NA	NA	TRBJ1-3	CASSLSEGYTIYF	TGTGCCAGCAGCTTATCCGAGGGTTACACCATATATTTT
14	TRBV3-1/TRBV3-2	NA	NA	TRBJ2-7	CASTRGGASYEQYF	TGTGCCAGCACCCGAGGAGGGGCTTCCTACGAGCAGTACTTC
13	TRBV5-6	NA	once	TRBJ2-7	CASSLTSVYEQYF	TGTGCCAGCAGCTTGACCAGCGTCTACGAGCAGTACTTC
13	TRBV7-3	NA	NA	TRBJ2-5	CASSYQGRETQYF	TGTGCCAGCAGCTATCAGGGTCGGGAGACCCAGTACTTC
17	TRBV4-1	TRBD2	once	TRBJ2-7	CASSQDPLLAGAYEQYF	TGCGCCAGCAGCCAAGATCCGTTACTAGCGGGGGCTTACGAGCAGTACTTC
13	TRBV5-1	NA	NA	TRBJ1-1	CASRVEPSTEAFF	TGCGCCAGCAGGGTAGAGCCTTCTACTGAAGCTTTCTTT
15	TRBV6-5	NA	NA	TRBJ2-1	CASSSTGSSYNEQFF	TGTGCCAGCAGCTCTACAGGGAGCTCCTACAATGAGCAGTTCTTC
16	TRBV5-4	NA	once	TRBJ2-3	CASSWGGRGITDTQYF	TGTGCCAGCAGCTGGGGGGGCAGGGGAATTACAGATACGCAGTATTTT
13	TRBV6-2/TRBV6-3	TRBD1	NA	TRBJ1-2	CASSNLQGGGYTF	TGTGCCAGCAGTAACTTACAGGGGGGAGGCTACACCTTC
12	TRBV6-6	NA	NA	TRBJ1-2	CASTRDIGGYTF	TGTGCCAGCACCCGAGACATAGGAGGCTACACCTTC
16	TRBV5-1	TRBD2	few	TRBJ2-2	CASSLASGGGTGELFF	TGCGCCAGCAGCTTGGCTAGCGGGGGAGGCACCGGGGAGCTGTTTTTT
14	TRBV5-6	TRBD1	NA	TRBJ1-1	CASSIDRGRTEAFF	TGTGCCAGCAGCATCGACAGGGGGCGGACTGAAGCTTTCTTT
16	TRBV5-1	TRBD2	NA	TRBJ2-1	CASSLDYSSGYNEQFF	TGCGCCAGCAGCTTGGATTATTCTAGCGGATACAATGAGCAGTTCTTC
13	TRBV11-3	NA	NA	TRBJ2-7	CASSFVGGGEQYF	TGTGCCAGCAGCTTTGTGGGAGGGGGAGAGCAGTACTTC
12	TRBV12-3/TRBV12-4	NA	NA	TRBJ1-2	CASSLTGRGYTF	TGTGCCAGCAGTTTAACGGGTAGGGGCTACACCTTC
15	TRBV5-1	NA	NA	TRBJ1-4	CASSLDRSTNEKLFF	TGCGCCAGCAGCTTGGACAGGTCTACTAATGAAAAACTGTTTTTT
15	TRBV4-1	NA	NA	TRBJ1-1	CASSQDRTGLSEAFF	TGCGCCAGCAGCCAAGATCGAACAGGGCTCTCTGAAGCTTTCTTT
15	TRBV10-3	TRBD1	few	TRBJ1-2	CAISEPGGLLDGYTF	TGTGCCATCAGTGAGCCAGGGGGCCTATTAGATGGCTACACCTTC
14	TRBV7-7	TRBD1	NA	TRBJ2-7	CASSPTGLSYEQYF	TGTGCCAGCAGCCCGACAGGGTTATCCTACGAGCAGTACTTC
14	TRBV6-1	NA	NA	TRBJ1-6	CASSEGGRGSPLHF	TGTGCCAGCAGTGAAGGCGGGAGGGGTTCACCCCTCCACTTT
13	TRBV11-3	NA	NA	TRBJ1-1	CASSLYMNTEAFF	TGTGCCAGCAGCTTATACATGAACACTGAAGCTTTCTTT
15	TRBV5-1	TRBD1	NA	TRBJ1-5	CASSLGQGMGQPQHF	TGCGCCAGCAGCTTGGGACAGGGGATGGGTCAGCCCCAGCATTTT
15	TRBV5-6	NA	NA	TRBJ1-2	CASSPPGGLMGGYTF	TGTGCCAGCAGCCCCCCGGGGGGGCTGATGGGTGGCTACACCTTC
12	TRBV5-1	NA	NA	TRBJ1-1	CASSLEGGEAFF	TGCGCCAGCAGCTTGGAAGGAGGTGAAGCTTTCTTT